The next 26 T cell receptor beta chains were all read from a single sample in a study of T cell responses to AZD1222 COVID-19 vaccine (dated by TCRdb to 2020 to 2023). The method was the immunoSEQ multiplex PCR assay. In its TCRdb copy, this immuneACCESS table keeps in-frame sequences only and misses some clones. Where compared with another copy, unresolved V genes explain less than half of these, and the others have no known cause. The sample profile shows about 120,000 clones; around nine tenths of them were found once. The ten largest make up 6.5% to 9% of the sample. The label giving this sample's time point can be read as: baseline before first vaccination. Material: peripheral blood, obtained on day 0 of AZD1222 vaccination. The receptors were gathered from an adult in good health.

The chain is built from TRBV20-1 and TRBJ2-7; D gene ambiguous. V lost 5 bases to trimming and J lost 3 bases, with 8 bases between them. Germline V lookup: CDR1 DFQATT, CDR2 SNEGSKA (reference sequence). The CDR3 has 11 residues. The CDR3, as DNA: TGCAGTGCTGAGCTTATCTACGAGCAGTACTTC. Residues: CSAELIYEQYF.

The chain has TRBV7-8 and TRBJ1-1; D gene unclear. CDR1 is SGHVS, CDR2 FQNEAQ, per germline. V shed 1 base and J shed 4 bases, with 16 bases lying between them. The CDR3 spans 16 residues. This chain's CDR3 is CASSLGVRIWSTEAFF. The CDR3 DNA is TGTGCCAGCAGCTTAGGGGTCAGAATATGGAGCACTGAAGCTTTCTTT.

This clone was detected only once. V is TRBV18 and J is TRBJ1-3; D is uncertain. The CDR3 extends over 14 amino acids. Looked up from germline, CDR1 is KGHSH and CDR2 is LQKENI. Trimming took off 1 base at V and 3 bases at J, with 7 bases between the two ends. In nucleotides, the CDR3 is TGTGCCAGCTCACCACTACGGGATGGAAACACCATATATTTT. Translating gives CASSPLRDGNTIYF.

The chain recombines TRBV27 with TRBJ2-1; D is undetermined. Germline V gene data show CDR1 as MNHEY and CDR2 as SMNVEV (reference sequence). V lost 4 bases and J 8 bases, leaving 12 bases between the germline ends. CDR3 length: 13 residues. Here the CDR3 reads CASSSGVGYEQFF. The CDR3 DNA follows: TGTGCCAGCAGTTCTGGAGTCGGCTATGAGCAGTTCTTC.

This chain joins TRBV5-1 and TRBJ1-1, with D possibly being TRBD1 (6 bases). Trimming took 5 bases from V and 11 from J, leaving 16 bases between them. Germline V gene sequence: CDR1 SGHRS, CDR2 YFSETQ. This CDR3 is 12 amino acids long. The CDR3 here is CASSSTSGAAFF. The CDR3 DNA follows: TGCGCCAGCAGTTCCACTTCGGGGGCCGCTTTCTTT.

J is TRBJ1-1 and V is TRBV18; the D gene is possibly TRBD1 (6 bases). Trimming cost V 4 bases and J 0 bases, with 12 bases left between them. From germline, CDR1 is KGHSH and CDR2 LQKENI. The CDR3 extends over 15 amino acids. CDR3 residues: CASSLTTGMNTEAFF. CDR3 bases: TGTGCCAGCTCACTGACGACAGGAATGAACACTGAAGCTTTCTTT.

In this sample, this clone turned up once. The chain links TRBV5-6 to TRBJ1-2, with D tentatively TRBD1 (5 bases). Germline V lookup: CDR1 SGHDT, CDR2 YYEEEE. V lost 6 bases, J lost 4 bases, and 22 bases lay in between. The CDR3 covers 16 residues. Here the CDR3 reads CASIPLEFRESYGYTF. Written as DNA, the CDR3 is TGTGCCAGCATCCCCCTCGAATTCAGGGAAAGCTATGGCTACACCTTC.

This CDR3 is CASSLAGTDTQYF. As DNA, the CDR3 is TGCGCCAGCAGCTTGGCCGGCACAGATACGCAGTATTTT. The J gene is TRBJ2-3, the V gene TRBV5-1; D call uncertain. The ends were cut back, 0 bases at V and 1 base at J, with 3 bases in the middle. Germline CDR1 SGHRS, CDR2 YFSETQ. The CDR3 consists of 13 residues.

V usage is TRBV28 and J usage is TRBJ1-5; unclear D gene. Germline-derived CDR1 and CDR2 are MDHEN and SYDVKM. There are 14 residues in the CDR3. V was shortened by 5 bases and J by 2 bases, with 10 bases between the two germline ends. In DNA, the CDR3 is TGTGCCAGCAGTATGACACCCGGCAATCAGCCCCAGCATTTT. This encodes CASSMTPGNQPQHF. Full variable domain (remainder filled in from reference TRBV28 and TRBJ1-5): DVKVTQSSRYLVKRTGEKVFLECVQDMDHENMFWYRQDPGLGLRLIYFSYDVKMKEKGDIPEGYSVSREKKERFSLILESASTNQTSMYLCASSMTPGNQPQHFGDGTRLSIL.

This clone was counted between two and nine times. The chain combines TRBV25-1 with TRBJ1-2; 8 positions match TRBD1. Germline CDR1 reads MGHDK; CDR2 reads SYGVNS. The CDR3 is 15 amino acids. J lost 6 bases, V lost 4 bases, and 10 bases had no gene match. CDR3 nucleotides: TGTGCCAGCAGTGCCCAGCCGGACAGGGCCGATGGCTACACCTTC. As protein: CASSAQPDRADGYTF.

This chain links TRBV19 with TRBJ2-1; 9 nucleotides match TRBD2. The CDR3 is 17 residues long. V gave up 4 bases and J gave up 0 bases; unmatched junction bases: 7. Germline assignment: CDR1 LNHDA and CDR2 SQIVND (reference sequence). The CDR3 nucleotides are TGTGCCAGTAGTAACGGTAGGCGGGAGGGCTCCTACAATGAGCAGTTCTTC. Amino acids: CASSNGRREGSYNEQFF.

The chain is built from TRBV7-9 and TRBJ1-2; tentative D call: TRBD1 (5 bases). The V gene's germline CDR1 is SEHNR and CDR2 FQNEAQ (reference sequence). The CDR3 is 16 amino acids. V lost 3 bases to trimming and J lost 0 bases, with 14 bases between them. The CDR3 bases are TGTGCCAGCAGCTTCGATTGGGGGGGTCCTAACTATGGCTACACCTTC. This gives the protein CASSFDWGGPNYGYTF.

The chain is built from TRBV5-8 and TRBJ1-2; 8 nucleotides match TRBD1. The CDR3 runs 15 residues. CDR1 SGHTS and CDR2 YDEGEE come from the germline V gene. The junction had 13 bases not matched to a gene; V was cut back by 2 bases and J by 10 bases. The CDR3 coding sequence is TGTGCCAGCAGCTTCGACAGGGGCCCAAATGGGTACTACACCTTC. Translated, it gives CASSFDRGPNGYYTF.

This clone occurred once. J is TRBJ2-7 and V is TRBV7-2; D not certain. Germline V gene data show CDR1 as SGHTA and CDR2 as FQGNSA. Trimming left V 6 bases short and J 4 bases short, with 10 bases between. CDR3 size: 12 residues. The CDR3 nucleotides are TGTGCCAGCAGAGGGTTGGGATACGAGCAGTACTTC. Protein product: CASRGLGYEQYF.

The chain employs TRBV6-1 and TRBJ1-5; D might be TRBD1 (5 bases). Germline loops: CDR1 MNHNS, CDR2 SASEGT. The V end lost 2 bases, the J end lost 0 bases, and 5 bases lay between the germline ends. The CDR3 sequence is 14 residues long. CDR3 nucleotide sequence: TGTGCCAGCAGTGAACAGGGTAGCAATCAGCCCCAGCATTTT. Protein product: CASSEQGSNQPQHF.

The V gene is TRBV5-1, the J gene TRBJ2-1; possible D gene TRBD1, 6 bases. CDR1 SGHRS and CDR2 YFSETQ come from the germline V gene. This CDR3 is 14 amino acids long. The germline V and J ends were trimmed by 2 bases and 3 bases, with 9 bases remaining between them. The CDR3 protein is CASSLLQGYNEQFF. As DNA, the CDR3 is TGCGCCAGCAGCTTATTACAGGGCTACAATGAGCAGTTCTTC.

This clone was recorded a few times. The chain carries TRBV5-6 and TRBJ2-3; maybe TRBD2 (6 bases). Between the trimmed V and J ends, which lost 0 bases and 6 bases, there was a span of 20 bases. Per germline, CDR1 SGHDT and CDR2 YYEEEE. This CDR3 is built from 17 residues. In DNA form, the CDR3 reads TGTGCCAGCAGCTTGGGGGCTTCCAGTCGGGAGCTTGATACGCAGTATTTT. The encoded protein is CASSLGASSRELDTQYF.

This clone was counted only a few times. The rearrangement uses TRBV12-3 or TRBV12-4 and TRBJ1-5, with TRBD1 as a possible D gene (5 bases). The CDR3 is made up of 13 amino acids. V dropped 7 bases and J dropped 5 bases, with 12 bases sitting between them. The CDR3 sequence: CASTAQGHQPQHF. The CDR3 DNA follows: TGTGCCAGCACCGCTCAGGGTCATCAGCCCCAGCATTTT.

This clone was observed once. The chain joins TRBV3-1 (or the pseudogene TRBV3-2) to TRBJ2-7; unclear D gene. With 5 bases removed from V and 4 bases from J, the gap between germline ends came to 15 bases. Germline-derived CDR1 and CDR2 are LGHDT and YNNKEL (reference sequence). The CDR3 contains 14 residues. The CDR3 region is CASSTLPGRYEQYF. For the CDR3, the DNA is TGTGCCAGCAGCACCCTCCCTGGTAGGTACGAGCAGTACTTC.

The chain joins TRBV5-1 to TRBJ1-2; D is unresolved. Looked up from germline, CDR1 is SGHRS and CDR2 is YFSETQ. The ends were cut back, 1 base at V and 6 bases at J, with 10 bases in the middle. The CDR3 length is 13 residues. CDR3 sequence (DNA): TGCGCCAGCAGCTTGTTATACGGTGATGGCTACACCTTC. Its translation is CASSLLYGDGYTF.

V gene TRBV27 combines with J gene TRBJ2-5; D remains unclear. V was pared by 6 bases and J by 1 base, with 3 bases between. The CDR3 totals 11 residues. The germline V gene encodes CDR1 MNHEY and CDR2 SMNVEV (reference sequence). Written as DNA, the CDR3 is TGTGCCAGCAGCCCCCAAGAGACCCAGTACTTC. Its translation is CASSPQETQYF.

CDR3 in DNA: TGTGCCAGTTTGGGCGGGGAGGCCCAGAGAGGGGAGCAGTACTTC. Amino acid sequence: CASLGGEAQRGEQYF. The chain recombines TRBV6-5 with TRBJ2-7, with TRBD2 as a possible D gene (6 bases). CDR3 size: 15 residues. CDR1 MNHEY and CDR2 SVGAGI come from the germline V gene. The V end lost 9 bases, the J end lost 7 bases, and 25 bases lay between the germline ends.

In its sample, this clone is medium-sized (0.01 to 0.1%). The chain carries TRBV5-6 and TRBJ2-1; 8 bases align to TRBD1. The CDR3 sequence is 15 residues long. The V and J ends lost 6 bases and 6 bases, in that order; junction bases with no gene match: 11. Germline V gene sequence: CDR1 SGHDT, CDR2 YYEEEE. The CDR3 sequence: CASKLGTGPVNEQFF. CDR3 DNA: TGTGCCAGCAAATTGGGGACAGGCCCGGTCAATGAGCAGTTCTTC.

V and J are TRBV19 and TRBJ1-1; unclear D gene. Germline loops: CDR1 LNHDA, CDR2 SQIVND (reference sequence). The CDR3 spans 13 residues. Trimming took off 10 bases at V and 0 bases at J, with 12 bases between the two ends. The CDR3 here is CATRRRVNTEAFF. In DNA form, the CDR3 reads TGTGCCACACGAAGGCGCGTGAACACTGAAGCTTTCTTT.

This chain links TRBV6-5 with TRBJ1-4; D is unresolved. V lost 4 bases, J lost 8 bases, and 14 bases lay in between. The CDR3 consists of 14 residues. Germline CDR1 MNHEY, CDR2 SVGAGI. CDR3: CASSFRRPGEKLFF. For the CDR3, the DNA is TGTGCCAGCAGTTTCCGGAGGCCGGGAGAAAAACTGTTTTTT.

The chain couples TRBV2 to TRBJ2-2, with D perhaps matching TRBD2 (6 bases). The CDR3 totals 16 residues. Germline CDR1 reads SNHLY; CDR2 reads FYNNEI. V was trimmed by 5 bases and J by 0 bases, leaving 13 bases between them. The CDR3 loop is CASSRGLLANTGELFF. CDR3 nucleotide sequence: TGTGCCAGCAGTCGGGGACTCCTCGCGAACACCGGGGAGCTGTTTTTT.